The 27 T cell receptor beta chains below come from one sample, sequenced in a study of response to subunit inactivated influenza vaccine. One entry per CDR3 protein, called by TCRdb with MiXCR from the RT-PCR reads. The sample comprises around 790,000 distinct CDR3 sequences, 21% of which are singletons, and around 9.6% rests with the top ten. The sequenced sample was PBMCs from blood, obtained 5 days after vaccination. The receptors were gathered from a man aged 45 to 65 who received an inactivated influenza vaccine.

The chain joins TRBV12-3 or TRBV12-4 to TRBJ1-2; a possible D gene is TRBD1 (5 bases). Trimming shortened V by 7 bases and J by 3 bases, and 12 bases separated the two germline ends. This CDR3 has 13 residues. CDR3 DNA sequence: TGTGCCAGCACTACCCGGGGGGACTATGGCTACACCTTC. This sequence encodes CASTTRGDYGYTF.

The table lists this clonotype with a few counts. This chain connects TRBV29-1 to TRBJ1-1, with D possibly TRBD1 on 5 matching bases. The CDR3 length is 14 residues. Looked up from germline, CDR1 is SQVTM and CDR2 is ANQGSEA. V shed 4 bases and J shed 5 bases, with 17 bases lying between them. The CDR3 DNA reads as TGCAGCGTTGGGGCAGGGTTCTTGGGTACTGAAGCTTTCTTT. Translated: CSVGAGFLGTEAFF.

This clonotype was seen a handful of times. The CDR3 region is CASSLMELAGQETQYF. CDR3 DNA: TGTGCCAGCAGCTTAATGGAACTAGCCGGTCAAGAGACCCAGTACTTC. The chain recombines TRBV7-2 with TRBJ2-5, with D perhaps matching TRBD2 (6 bases). The V gene lost 2 bases and the J gene lost 2 bases, with 15 bases spanning the gap. Germline V gives CDR1 SGHTA, CDR2 FQGNSA. The CDR3 is made up of 16 amino acids.

This clonotype was observed a few times. The chain joins TRBV20-1 to TRBJ2-5; the D gene is possibly TRBD1 (6 bases). V was clipped by 3 bases and J by 0 bases, with 17 bases between them. CDR3 length: 16 amino acids. Germline V gives CDR1 DFQATT, CDR2 SNEGSKA (reference sequence). In nucleotides, the CDR3 is TGCAGTGCTAGTGTTACAGGGAGTCTATACCAAGAGACCCAGTACTTC. This gives the protein CSASVTGSLYQETQYF.

This clonotype was observed a single time. This rearrangement joins TRBV28 to TRBJ1-4; 8 positions agree with TRBD1. The CDR3 contains 13 residues. The germline CDR1 and CDR2 sequences are MDHEN and SYDVKM. Unmatched junction bases numbered 2, after V lost 6 bases and J lost 5 bases. CDR3 nucleotide sequence: TGTGCCAGCAGGAGACAGGGGAATGAAAAACTGTTTTTT. This sequence encodes CASRRQGNEKLFF.

The chain links TRBV2 to TRBJ1-5, with TRBD1 as a possible D gene (6 bases). The germline gives CDR1 SNHLY, CDR2 FYNNEI. The CDR3 is made up of 15 amino acids. The V and J ends lost 5 bases and 4 bases respectively, with 15 bases between them. CDR3 amino acids: CASSSTWGANQPQHF. Here the CDR3 DNA reads TGTGCCAGCAGTTCAACCTGGGGGGCGAATCAGCCCCAGCATTTT. Drawing the rest from reference TRBV2 and TRBJ1-5, the complete variable domain is EPEVTQTPSHQVTQMGQEVILRCVPISNHLYFYWYRQILGQKVEFLVSFYNNEISEKSEIFDDQFSVERPDGSNFTLKIRSTKLEDSAMYFCASSSTWGANQPQHFGDGTRLSIL.

In this sample, this clonotype turned up a few times. The V call is TRBV6-5, the J call TRBJ2-5; D is ambiguous. The CDR3 runs 14 residues. The V end was cut by 0 bases, the J end by 4 bases, with 9 bases between. CDR1 and CDR2 from the germline V gene are MNHEY and SVGAGI. CDR3 bases: TGTGCCAGCAGTTACTCTCCTGGACGAGAGACCCAGTACTTC. This gives the protein CASSYSPGRETQYF.

This clonotype occurred many times. The rearrangement uses TRBV7-9 and TRBJ2-1; D call uncertain. There are 15 residues in the CDR3. Between the trimmed V and J ends, which lost 6 bases and 5 bases, there was a span of 17 bases. The V gene's germline CDR1 is SEHNR and CDR2 FQNEAQ (reference sequence). This CDR3 is CASSEESYGHNEQFF. Here the CDR3 DNA reads TGTGCCAGCAGTGAGGAGTCTTACGGGCACAATGAGCAGTTCTTC.

This rearrangement joins TRBV28 to TRBJ2-2; 10 nucleotides match TRBD2. Germline lookup yields CDR1 MDHEN and CDR2 SYDVKM. The CDR3 extends over 13 amino acids. J lost 13 bases, V lost 8 bases, and 10 bases had no gene match. CDR3: CASERGGPRRLFF. The CDR3 DNA reads as TGTGCCAGCGAGCGGGGGGGCCCCAGGAGGCTGTTTTTT.

A few counts support this clonotype. The chain joins TRBV12-3 or TRBV12-4 to TRBJ2-7, with TRBD1 as a possible D gene (5 bases). V was cut by 3 bases and J by 0 bases, with 15 bases left in between. This CDR3 is 16 amino acids long. The CDR3 sequence: CASSLAGLSSSYEQYF. CDR3 nucleotide sequence: TGTGCCAGCAGTTTGGCAGGGCTCTCAAGCTCCTACGAGCAGTACTTC.

The V gene is TRBV16, the J gene TRBJ2-2; the D gene is possibly TRBD1 (5 bases). Trimming cost V 5 bases and J 0 bases, with 7 bases left between them. CDR3 length: 14 amino acids. The germline V gene has CDR1 KGHSY and CDR2 FQNENV. The CDR3 region is CASSKTANTGELFF. The CDR3 DNA reads TGTGCCAGCAGCAAGACAGCGAACACCGGGGAGCTGTTTTTT.

The chain recombines TRBV5-1 with TRBJ2-3, with 7 nucleotides matching TRBD1. V gave up 2 bases and J gave up 3 bases; unmatched junction bases: 6. The CDR3 has 15 residues. Germline CDR1 SGHRS, CDR2 YFSETQ. The CDR3 bases are TGCGCCAGCAGCTTTTGGGGACAGCCAACAGATACGCAGTATTTT. Protein: CASSFWGQPTDTQYF.

The rearrangement uses TRBV6-2 or TRBV6-3 and TRBJ2-7; D is unclear. The length of the CDR3 is 14 residues. Germline values: CDR1 MNHEY, CDR2 SVGEGT. Trimming removed 2 bases from V and 3 bases from J, with 11 bases in between. The CDR3 loop reads CASSYDLISYEQYF. Written as DNA, the CDR3 is TGTGCCAGCAGTTACGACTTGATAAGCTACGAGCAGTACTTC.

The chain carries TRBV15 and TRBJ1-5; maybe TRBD1 (6 bases). The ends were cut back, 1 base at V and 2 bases at J, with 9 bases in the middle. The CDR3 has 15 residues. Germline CDR1 is LNHNV and CDR2 is YYDKDF (reference sequence). The CDR3 DNA is TGTGCCACCAGCAGAGGCCGACAGGGCAATCAGCCCCAGCATTTT. It translates to CATSRGRQGNQPQHF.

The chain links TRBV7-9 to TRBJ2-1; D gene uncertain. CDR1 is SEHNR, CDR2 FQNEAQ, per germline (reference sequence). The V gene lost 1 base and the J gene lost 9 bases, with 7 bases spanning the gap. This CDR3 spans 12 amino acids. Written as DNA, the CDR3 is TGTGCCAGCAGCTTAGACGGTTCTGAGCAGTTCTTC. Its translation is CASSLDGSEQFF.

This clonotype is a singleton in its sample. The V and J genes are TRBV5-1 and TRBJ1-1, with D hard to call. Germline lookup yields CDR1 SGHRS and CDR2 YFSETQ. Trimming shortened V by 8 bases and J by 10 bases, and 15 bases separated the two germline ends. The CDR3 has 11 amino acids. CDR3 region: CASGQVPGAFF. The CDR3 coding sequence is TGCGCCAGTGGGCAGGTTCCGGGAGCTTTCTTT.

A few counts support this clonotype. This rearrangement joins TRBV12-3 or TRBV12-4 to TRBJ2-2; the match to TRBD2 covers 9 bases. Losses at the gene ends were 3 bases for V and 7 bases for J; bases not matched to a gene: 6. CDR3 length: 15 residues. CDR3 amino acids: CASSFAGGHGGELFF. Here the CDR3 DNA reads TGTGCCAGCAGTTTTGCGGGAGGGCATGGCGGGGAGCTGTTTTTT.

The chain joins TRBV10-3 to TRBJ2-7, with D hard to call. Trimming pared 2 bases from V and 1 base from J, leaving 9 bases between. The CDR3 spans 14 residues. In germline, CDR1 is ENHRY, CDR2 SYGVKD. CDR3 loop: CAISETVISYEQYF. In DNA, the CDR3 is TGTGCCATCAGTGAGACGGTAATTTCCTACGAGCAGTACTTC.

The rearrangement uses TRBV7-9 and TRBJ2-1, with D tentatively TRBD1 or TRBD2 (5 bases each). CDR1 is SEHNR, CDR2 FQNEAQ, per germline (reference sequence). With 8 bases removed from V and 6 bases from J, the gap between germline ends came to 20 bases. This CDR3 comprises 15 residues. CDR3 sequence reads: CASESLLIGTNEQFF. The CDR3 nucleotides read TGTGCCAGCGAAAGCTTACTTATTGGGACCAATGAGCAGTTCTTC.

There are a few counts of this clonotype. The chain couples TRBV29-1 to TRBJ2-3, with D uncertain. The CDR3 contains 12 residues. V was trimmed by 3 bases and J by 6 bases, leaving 10 bases between them. CDR1 is SQVTM, CDR2 ANQGSEA, per germline. As DNA, the CDR3 is TGCAGCGTTGACGACGCGGCTGATACGCAGTATTTT. Its protein is CSVDDAADTQYF.

The chain carries TRBV9 and TRBJ1-2; TRBD1 matches 12 bases. CDR3 length: 15 amino acids. V trimming: 4 bases; J trimming: 7 bases; junction bases outside the gene matches: 8. Germline CDR1 and CDR2: SGDLS and YYNGEE. CDR3 bases: TGTGCCAGCAGCCCGTTGGGACAGGGGGCGAGTGGCTACACCTTC. Amino acids: CASSPLGQGASGYTF.

This clonotype has more than one count but fewer than ten. The chain joins TRBV6-1 to TRBJ2-7; the match to TRBD1 covers 9 bases. The trim removed 6 bases at V and 2 bases at J, leaving 8 bases unmatched. Germline assignment: CDR1 MNHNS and CDR2 SASEGT. The CDR3 is 15 residues long. The CDR3 is CASSPYRDRAYEQYF. DNA of the CDR3: TGTGCCAGCAGCCCGTACCGGGACAGGGCCTACGAGCAGTACTTC.

This clonotype was counted ten times or more. The chain joins TRBV5-5 to TRBJ2-1; D possibly corresponds to TRBD1 (6 bases). This CDR3 has 15 residues. Trimming took off 0 bases at V and 3 bases at J, with 10 bases between the two ends. CDR1 is SGHKS and CDR2 is YYEKEE in the germline V gene (reference sequence). CDR3: CASSLEQGVYNEQFF. DNA for the CDR3: TGTGCCAGCAGCTTGGAACAGGGAGTCTACAATGAGCAGTTCTTC.

Comment on this clonotype: A much larger clone differs by one base, so this may be a read error. The chain employs TRBV6-2 or TRBV6-3 and TRBJ2-1; 10 positions agree with TRBD1. This CDR3 has 14 residues. The J segment lost 3 bases and the V segment lost 6 bases, leaving 2 bases of the junction unmatched. The V gene's germline CDR1 is MNHEY and CDR2 SVGEGT. The CDR3 DNA reads as TGTGCCAGCAGAGGACAGGGGGTCTACAATGAGCAGTTCTTC. It codes for CASRGQGVYNEQFF.

This clonotype was picked up a small number of times. This sequence joins TRBV6-5 and TRBJ2-3; TRBD1 aligns across 7 bases. Germline loops: CDR1 MNHEY, CDR2 SVGAGI. The length of the CDR3 is 16 residues. Unmatched junction bases numbered 7, after V lost 4 bases and J lost 0 bases. CDR3 coding DNA: TGTGCCAGCAGTTCTCCCGGGACAGAAAGCACAGATACGCAGTATTTT. It codes for CASSSPGTESTDTQYF.

The chain combines TRBV12-3 or TRBV12-4 with TRBJ2-7, with D maybe TRBD1 (6 bases). The CDR3 totals 12 residues. Trimming took 8 bases from V and 1 from J, leaving 9 bases between them. The CDR3 DNA reads TGTGCCAGCGGGGGACAATCCTACGAGCAGTACTTC. Its translation is CASGGQSYEQYF.

This chain connects TRBV5-6 to TRBJ2-5, with D perhaps matching TRBD1 or TRBD2 (5 bases each). V lost 3 bases, J lost 3 bases, and 15 bases lay in between. The germline CDR1 and CDR2 sequences are SGHDT and YYEEEE. This CDR3 spans 15 amino acids. This chain's CDR3 is CASSSMDWGKETQYF. For the CDR3, the DNA is TGTGCCAGCAGCTCCATGGACTGGGGGAAAGAGACCCAGTACTTC.